Presented here are 30 T cell receptor beta chains from one specimen sequenced in a study of CD8 T cells in Susac syndrome. Reverse transcription used about 0.5 to 1 ug RNA and random hexamers. One entry per CDR3 protein results from TCRdb running MiXCR on the immunoSEQ multiplex PCR reads. Of about 180,000 distinct CDR3 sequences listed, roughly 94% are singletons. Source material: CD4+ T cells from PBMCs. The receptor source for this set is a human donor with Susac syndrome.

The V and J genes are TRBV5-4 and TRBJ2-5; 7 nucleotides agree with TRBD1. Germline V CDR1 and CDR2: SGHNT, YYREEE (reference sequence). The CDR3 has 15 amino acids. V was pared by 3 bases and J by 0 bases, with 5 bases of the junction left unmatched. This chain's CDR3 is CASSYTGQDQETQYF. CDR3 in DNA: TGTGCCAGCAGCTATACAGGACAGGACCAAGAGACCCAGTACTTC.

The CDR3 DNA follows: TGCAGCGTTGAAGATCGGGCAGGAACCTCCTACGAGCAGTACTTC. Translated: CSVEDRAGTSYEQYF. The V and J genes are TRBV29-1 and TRBJ2-7; D uncertain. Trimming shortened V by 0 bases and J by 0 bases, and 12 bases separated the two germline ends. Germline values: CDR1 SQVTM, CDR2 ANQGSEA. CDR3 size: 15 residues.

The chain links TRBV29-1 to TRBJ1-1; the D is unclear. CDR3 length: 11 residues. V dropped 7 bases and J dropped 2 bases, with 8 bases sitting between them. The germline V gene encodes CDR1 SQVTM and CDR2 ANQGSEA. CDR3 protein: CSGEKNTEAFF. CDR3 DNA: TGCAGCGGGGAAAAAAACACTGAAGCTTTCTTT.

In this sample, this clonotype turned up once. The chain combines TRBV5-4 with TRBJ2-5; TRBD1 matches at 9 bases. Germline lookup yields CDR1 SGHNT and CDR2 YYREEE (reference sequence). This CDR3 is 14 amino acids long. The V gene end was trimmed by 0 bases and the J gene end by 5 bases; junction bases not matched to a gene: 2. This CDR3 is CASSLAGTGETQYF. In nucleotides, the CDR3 is TGTGCCAGCAGCTTGGCAGGGACAGGGGAGACCCAGTACTTC.

V and J are TRBV3-1 and TRBJ1-3; 8 bases fit TRBD1. The J segment lost 2 bases and the V segment lost 4 bases, leaving 4 bases of the junction unmatched. This CDR3 has 15 residues. Germline V gene sequence: CDR1 LGHDT, CDR2 YNNKEL (reference sequence). The CDR3 region has the DNA TGTGCCAGCAGCCTAGAGACAGGGGCTGGAAACACCATATATTTT. Protein: CASSLETGAGNTIYF.

This chain connects TRBV29-1 to TRBJ1-1, with TRBD1 as a possible D gene (6 bases). With 3 bases removed from V and 11 bases from J, the gap between germline ends came to 13 bases. The CDR3 has 11 amino acids. The germline V gene has CDR1 SQVTM and CDR2 ANQGSEA. CDR3 coding DNA: TGCAGCGTTGAGGTTGGACAGATGGCTTTCTTT. Translated, it gives CSVEVGQMAFF.

J is TRBJ1-2 and V is TRBV6-2 or TRBV6-3; tentatively, D is TRBD1 (5 bases). Trimming left V 6 bases short and J 8 bases short, with 19 bases between. The CDR3 length is 14 residues. The germline gives CDR1 MNHEY, CDR2 SVGEGT. The CDR3 is CASRHDGARRGYTF. CDR3 coding DNA: TGTGCCAGCAGGCACGACGGGGCGAGAAGGGGCTACACCTTC.

The chain combines TRBV30 with TRBJ1-2; 9 positions agree with TRBD1. The J segment lost 11 bases and the V segment lost 2 bases, leaving 15 bases of the junction unmatched. Germline V gene sequence: CDR1 GTSNPN, CDR2 SVGIG (reference sequence). The CDR3 is made up of 15 amino acids. The CDR3 reads CAWSPLSRDRVRYTF. The CDR3 DNA sequence: TGTGCCTGGAGTCCACTGTCCCGGGACAGGGTTCGGTACACCTTC. Looking up the rest from reference TRBV30 and TRBJ1-2 gives the full variable domain: SQTIHQWPATLVQPVGSPLSLECTVEGTSNPNLYWYRQAAGRGLQLLFYSVGIGQISSEVPQNLSASRPQDRQFILSSKKLLLSDSGFYLCAWSPLSRDRVRYTFGSGTRLTVV.

J is TRBJ1-1 and V is TRBV11-2, with unresolved D. CDR3 size: 13 residues. CDR1 and CDR2 (germline): SGHAT, FQNNGV. The germline V and J ends were trimmed by 3 bases and 6 bases, with 11 bases remaining between them. The DNA of the CDR3 is TGTGCCAGCAGCTTCTACGGGTCCCCTGAAGCTTTCTTT. The encoded protein is CASSFYGSPEAFF. The variable domain in full, with the rest retrieved from reference TRBV11-2 and TRBJ1-1, is EAGVAQSPRYKIIEKRQSVAFWCNPISGHATLYWYQQILGQGPKLLIQFQNNGVVDDSQLPKDRFSAERLKGVDSTLKIQPAKLEDSAVYLCASSFYGSPEAFFGQGTRLTVV.

This rearrangement joins TRBV20-1 to TRBJ2-5, with 7 positions matching TRBD1. This CDR3 has 13 amino acids. After removal of 4 bases from V and 5 bases from J, the junction contained 7 bases not matched to a gene. Germline-derived CDR1 and CDR2 are DFQATT and SNEGSKA (reference sequence). CDR3 bases: TGCAGTGCTACGTCGACAGGGCCGGAGACCCAGTACTTC. This translates into CSATSTGPETQYF.

V is TRBV5-1 and J is TRBJ1-1; weak D call: TRBD1 (5 bases). From germline, CDR1 is SGHRS and CDR2 YFSETQ. The V and J ends lost 0 bases and 11 bases respectively, with 14 bases between them. This CDR3 contains 13 residues. CDR3 in amino acids: CASSLGSGRRAFF. As DNA, the CDR3 is TGCGCCAGCAGCTTGGGGTCGGGACGTAGGGCTTTCTTT.

This clonotype was observed a single time. The rearrangement links TRBV25-1 to TRBJ2-7; D tentatively reads TRBD1 or TRBD2 (5 bases each). The CDR3 consists of 15 residues. Trimming left V 4 bases short and J 5 bases short, with 18 bases between. Germline V CDR1 and CDR2: MGHDK, SYGVNS. CDR3 DNA: TGTGCCAGCAGTGCCCGGGGCCTCAATTCACACGAGCAGTACTTC. As protein: CASSARGLNSHEQYF.

The chain has TRBV20-1 and TRBJ1-2, with TRBD1 matching 10 bases. The junction had 4 bases not matched to a gene; V was cut back by 5 bases and J by 7 bases. CDR1 is DFQATT, CDR2 SNEGSKA, per germline (reference sequence). This CDR3 is 12 amino acids long. CDR3 residues: CSAWTGGSGYTF. CDR3 bases: TGCAGTGCTTGGACAGGGGGAAGTGGCTACACCTTC.

CDR3 sequence reads: CATYPRGPTSTDTQYF. The CDR3 DNA sequence: TGTGCCACCTACCCCCGGGGGCCAACTAGCACAGATACGCAGTATTTT. The V and J genes are TRBV13 and TRBJ2-3; D may be TRBD1 or TRBD2 (6 bases each). This CDR3 region has 16 residues. Between the trimmed V and J ends, which lost 10 bases and 0 bases, there was a span of 20 bases. Germline V CDR1 and CDR2: PRHDT, FYEKMQ (reference sequence). Variable domain in full (rest from reference TRBV13 and TRBJ2-3): AAGVIQSPRHLIKEKRETATLKCYPIPRHDTVYWYQQGPGQDPQFLISFYEKMQSDKGSIPDRFSAQQFSDYHSELNMSSLELGDSALYFCATYPRGPTSTDTQYFGPGTRLTVL.

The chain is built from TRBV9 and TRBJ2-1, with D tentatively TRBD2 (6 bases). Per germline, CDR1 SGDLS and CDR2 YYNGEE. This CDR3 spans 15 amino acids. V was trimmed by 0 bases and J by 8 bases, leaving 15 bases between them. This chain's CDR3 is CASSVGRSGVDEQFF. For the CDR3, the DNA is TGTGCCAGCAGCGTAGGAAGGTCGGGGGTCGATGAGCAGTTCTTC.

Written as DNA, the CDR3 is TGTGCCTGGAGTGTACGTGGGACAGAGACTGAAGCTTTCTTT. Amino acids: CAWSVRGTETEAFF. V and J are TRBV30 and TRBJ1-1; 7 nucleotides line up with TRBD1. Germline CDR1 is GTSNPN and CDR2 is SVGIG (reference sequence). The CDR3 is 14 residues long. V lost 0 bases to trimming and J lost 5 bases; unmatched junction nucleotides: 6.

The chain couples TRBV5-5 to TRBJ2-7; D might be TRBD1 (6 bases). There are 15 residues in the CDR3. V lost 4 bases, J lost 4 bases, and 18 bases lay in between. The germline V gene has CDR1 SGHKS and CDR2 YYEKEE (reference sequence). The CDR3 spells CASSPHGSGEYEQYF. For the CDR3, the DNA is TGTGCCAGCAGCCCCCACGGGTCAGGGGAGTACGAGCAGTACTTC.

This chain joins TRBV3-1 and TRBJ1-1, with 8 bases that match TRBD1. With V trimmed by 5 bases and J by 3 bases, 8 bases remained unmatched. The CDR3 covers 15 residues. Germline CDR1 is LGHDT and CDR2 is YNNKEL (reference sequence). The CDR3 sequence: CASSFGTGDHTEAFF. In DNA form, the CDR3 reads TGTGCCAGCAGCTTCGGGACAGGCGATCACACTGAAGCTTTCTTT.

J is TRBJ2-3 and V is TRBV5-1, with 9 bases matching TRBD2. The CDR3 contains 15 residues. J was trimmed by 4 bases and V by 3 bases; bases with no gene match: 6. Germline lookup yields CDR1 SGHRS and CDR2 YFSETQ. In nucleotides, the CDR3 is TGCGCCAGCAGCTCTATAGCGGGAGACGCAGATACGCAGTATTTT. It specifies CASSSIAGDADTQYF. Combining the CDR3 with reference TRBV5-1 and TRBJ2-3 gives the whole variable domain KAGVTQTPRYLIKTRGQQVTLSCSPISGHRSVSWYQQTPGQGLQFLFEYFSETQRNKGNFPGRFSGRQFSNSRSEMNVSTLELGDSALYLCASSSIAGDADTQYFGPGTRLTVL.

This rearrangement joins TRBV4-1 to TRBJ2-7; TRBD2 agrees at 8 bases. The CDR3 totals 16 residues. Germline CDR1 is MGHRA and CDR2 is YSYEKL. J lost 4 bases, V lost 3 bases, and 11 bases had no gene match. CDR3 in DNA: TGCGCCAGCAGCCAGCGAGCCGGGACTAGTCAGTACGAGCAGTACTTC. This encodes CASSQRAGTSQYEQYF.

The CDR3 here is CASSLGRDTEAFF. CDR3 nucleotides: TGCGCCAGCAGCTTGGGCAGGGACACTGAAGCTTTCTTT. J is TRBJ1-1 and V is TRBV5-1; D might be TRBD1 (5 bases). The CDR3 has 13 amino acids. Germline V lookup: CDR1 SGHRS, CDR2 YFSETQ. V was trimmed by 0 bases and J by 3 bases, leaving 6 bases between them.

The chain joins TRBV3-1 to TRBJ1-6; 11 positions match TRBD1. The V and J ends lost 4 bases and 10 bases, in that order; junction bases with no gene match: 6. The CDR3 is 15 residues long. CDR1 is LGHDT and CDR2 is YNNKEL in the germline V gene (reference sequence). CDR3 sequence reads: CASSRVGQGGSPLHF. For the CDR3, the DNA is TGTGCCAGCAGCCGGGTGGGACAGGGGGGGTCACCCCTCCACTTT.

This clonotype is a singleton in its sample. CDR3 sequence (DNA): TGTGCCAGCAGCTTAAATGGGGTAATACACAATGAGCAGTTCTTC. The encoded protein is CASSLNGVIHNEQFF. The gene calls are TRBV7-3 and TRBJ2-1; D is undetermined. The CDR3 has 15 amino acids. The germline V gene has CDR1 SGHTA and CDR2 FQGTGA. With 1 base removed from V and 5 bases from J, the gap between germline ends came to 12 bases. Full variable domain (remainder filled in from reference TRBV7-3 and TRBJ2-1): GAGVSQTPSNKVTEKGKYVELRCDPISGHTALYWYRQSLGQGPEFLIYFQGTGAADDSGLPNDRFFAVRPEGSVSTLKIQRTERGDSAVYLCASSLNGVIHNEQFFGPGTRLTVL.

The chain joins TRBV5-6 to TRBJ1-1; 8 bases map to TRBD1. The CDR3 length is 14 residues. Germline V gene lookup returns CDR1 SGHDT and CDR2 YYEEEE. V lost 3 bases to trimming and J lost 1 base; unmatched junction nucleotides: 2. The CDR3 reads CASSWDRPNTEAFF. The CDR3 nucleotides read TGTGCCAGCAGCTGGGACAGGCCGAACACTGAAGCTTTCTTT.

This chain joins TRBV24-1 and TRBJ2-5; 12 nucleotides align to TRBD2. The CDR3 contains 16 residues. The germline V gene encodes CDR1 KGHDR and CDR2 SFDVKD. V dropped 2 bases and J dropped 3; count of bases not matched to a gene: 3. The CDR3 DNA is TGTGCCACCAGTGATTCGTGGACTAGCGGGGAAGAGACCCAGTACTTC. The encoded protein is CATSDSWTSGEETQYF.

V gene TRBV7-2 combines with J gene TRBJ2-7, with D tentatively TRBD1 (6 bases). Germline-derived CDR1 and CDR2 are SGHTA and FQGNSA. The CDR3 extends over 16 amino acids. V lost 6 bases to trimming and J lost 0 bases, with 18 bases between them. The CDR3 protein is CASSSRNRASSYEQYF. In DNA, the CDR3 is TGTGCCAGCAGTTCTAGAAACAGGGCCAGCTCCTACGAGCAGTACTTC.

CDR3 residues: CASKIGRPLELGSPLHF. The CDR3 DNA sequence: TGTGCCAGCAAAATCGGACGGCCTCTTGAGTTGGGCTCACCCCTCCACTTT. J is TRBJ1-6 and V is TRBV2; D not certain. Germline CDR1 reads SNHLY; CDR2 reads FYNNEI. V lost 7 bases, J lost 10 bases, and 26 bases lay in between. The CDR3 spans 17 residues.

This sequence joins TRBV20-1 and TRBJ1-3, with TRBD1 matching 8 bases. Germline assignment: CDR1 DFQATT and CDR2 SNEGSKA (reference sequence). This CDR3 region has 16 residues. Trimming removed 0 bases from V and 2 bases from J; junction bases left unmatched: 6. CDR3: CSAREFNRGTGNTIYF. CDR3 bases: TGCAGTGCTAGAGAATTTAACAGGGGGACTGGAAACACCATATATTTT.

This clonotype appeared once. The chain is built from TRBV29-1 and TRBJ1-4; TRBD1 might be the D (6 bases). CDR3 length: 13 residues. From germline, CDR1 is SQVTM and CDR2 ANQGSEA. Trimming shortened V by 4 bases and J by 7 bases, and 13 bases separated the two germline ends. The CDR3 spells CSVGGLYGEKLFF. CDR3 DNA: TGCAGCGTTGGGGGGCTGTATGGTGAAAAACTGTTTTTT.

This clonotype was counted a single time. The rearrangement joins TRBV5-1 to TRBJ1-4; 7 nucleotides match TRBD1. The CDR3 has 15 amino acids. V lost 3 bases and J lost 8; bases outside the gene matches: 10. The germline gives CDR1 SGHRS, CDR2 YFSETQ. For the CDR3, the DNA is TGCGCCAGCAGCTCCCGGGACAGTCGAGAAGAAAAACTGTTTTTT. Its translation is CASSSRDSREEKLFF. The full variable domain, its missing parts supplied by reference TRBV5-1 and TRBJ1-4, is KAGVTQTPRYLIKTRGQQVTLSCSPISGHRSVSWYQQTPGQGLQFLFEYFSETQRNKGNFPGRFSGRQFSNSRSEMNVSTLELGDSALYLCASSSRDSREEKLFFGSGTQLSVL.